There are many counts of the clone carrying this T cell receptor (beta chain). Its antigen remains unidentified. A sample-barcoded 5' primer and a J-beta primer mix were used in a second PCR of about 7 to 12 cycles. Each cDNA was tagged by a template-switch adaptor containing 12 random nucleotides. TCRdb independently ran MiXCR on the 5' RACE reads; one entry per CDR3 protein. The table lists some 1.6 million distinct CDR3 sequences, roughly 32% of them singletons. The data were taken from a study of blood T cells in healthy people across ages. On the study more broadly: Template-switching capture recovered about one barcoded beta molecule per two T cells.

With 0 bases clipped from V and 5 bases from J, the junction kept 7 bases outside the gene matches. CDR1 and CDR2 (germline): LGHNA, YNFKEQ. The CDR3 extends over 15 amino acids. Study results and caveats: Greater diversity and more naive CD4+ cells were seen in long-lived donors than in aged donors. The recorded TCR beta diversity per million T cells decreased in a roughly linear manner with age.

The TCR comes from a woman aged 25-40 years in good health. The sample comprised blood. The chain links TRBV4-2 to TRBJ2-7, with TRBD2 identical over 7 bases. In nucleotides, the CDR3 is TGTGCCAGCAGCCAAGATTCAAGCGGGGCTGACGAGCAGTACTTC. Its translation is CASSQDSSGADEQYF.